These 20 T cell receptor beta chains originate from one sample sequenced in a study of STAT5B mutations in CD4+ large granular lymphocyte leukemia. Measured with immunoSEQ multiplex PCR; TCRdb has only the in-frame clones, and not every one. The repertoire has more than 45,000 clones, around 70% of them found once; the top ten carry less than 2%. Sequencing was performed on CD4+ T cells from blood buffy coats. These receptors were collected from a human donor in good health.

The chain uses TRBV2 and TRBJ1-5, with 9 positions matching TRBD1. Germline CDR1 is SNHLY and CDR2 is FYNNEI. CDR3 length: 15 residues. V was clipped by 5 bases and J by 7 bases; unmatched bases: 9. CDR3 nucleotides: TGTGCCAGCAGTCAGACGGACAGGGGTAAACAGCCCCAGCATTTT. This gives the protein CASSQTDRGKQPQHF. The full variable domain, in which reference TRBV2 and TRBJ1-5 provide the parts outside the CDR3, is EPEVTQTPSHQVTQMGQEVILRCVPISNHLYFYWYRQILGQKVEFLVSFYNNEISEKSEIFDDQFSVERPDGSNFTLKIRSTKLEDSAMYFCASSQTDRGKQPQHFGDGTRLSIL.

This chain joins TRBV6-5 and TRBJ1-1; no firm D call. Between the trimmed V and J ends, which lost 7 bases and 5 bases, there was a span of 11 bases. The CDR3 is made up of 12 amino acids. The germline V gene encodes CDR1 MNHEY and CDR2 SVGAGI. The CDR3 loop is CASTGVSTEAFF. The CDR3 DNA follows: TGTGCCAGCACTGGGGTCTCGACTGAAGCTTTCTTT.

This sequence joins TRBV27 and TRBJ1-2; 9 bases agree with TRBD1. There are 14 residues in the CDR3. Germline trimming cut 8 bases from V and 4 bases from J; bases unmatched to any gene: 8. Germline V gene lookup returns CDR1 MNHEY and CDR2 SMNVEV (reference sequence). For the CDR3, the DNA is TGTGCCAGCGGGACAGGGTCCAATAGCTATGGCTACACCTTC. Residues: CASGTGSNSYGYTF.

The chain combines TRBV19 with TRBJ1-4; tentatively, D is TRBD1 (6 bases). The CDR3 consists of 14 residues. Germline CDR1 is LNHDA and CDR2 is SQIVND (reference sequence). V lost 3 bases and J 7 bases, leaving 12 bases between the germline ends. The CDR3 spells CASSMGRGGEKLFF. Written as DNA, the CDR3 is TGTGCCAGTAGTATGGGCAGGGGTGGTGAAAAACTGTTTTTT. The variable domain in full, with the rest retrieved from reference TRBV19 and TRBJ1-4, is DGGITQSPKYLFRKEGQNVTLSCEQNLNHDAMYWYRQDPGQGLRLIYYSQIVNDFQKGDIAEGYSVSREKKESFPLTVTSAQKNPTAFYLCASSMGRGGEKLFFGSGTQLSVL.

J is TRBJ1-4 and V is TRBV28, with D possibly being TRBD1 (5 bases). The CDR3 consists of 15 residues. The ends were cut back, 7 bases at V and 6 bases at J, with 18 bases in the middle. Germline CDR1 and CDR2: MDHEN and SYDVKM. Written as DNA, the CDR3 is TGTGCCAGCACCCTGGGGGACCTAAGGGATGAAAAACTGTTTTTT. It encodes CASTLGDLRDEKLFF.

This chain links TRBV5-1 with TRBJ2-4, with 9 bases lining up with TRBD2. Germline CDR1 and CDR2: SGHRS and YFSETQ. The CDR3 contains 15 residues. Trimming cost V 0 bases and J 7 bases; bases outside gene matches: 5. The CDR3 loop reads CASSLEAAGGNIQYF. CDR3 in DNA: TGCGCCAGCAGCTTGGAGGCAGCGGGGGGTAACATTCAGTACTTC.

This clone turned up a few times. The CDR3 DNA sequence: TGTGCCAGCAGTGAATTTGGCAGGGGCCATCAGCCCCAGCATTTT. This codes for CASSEFGRGHQPQHF. The J gene is TRBJ1-5, the V gene TRBV6-1, with D possibly being TRBD1 (6 bases). The CDR3 runs to 15 residues. Trimming stripped 2 bases from V and 5 bases from J, with 13 bases between. Germline CDR1 is MNHNS and CDR2 is SASEGT.

The rearrangement uses TRBV18 and TRBJ2-7; D assignment may be TRBD1 or TRBD2 (5 bases each). The germline V gene has CDR1 KGHSH and CDR2 LQKENI. V lost 2 bases, J lost 1 base, and 18 bases lay in between. CDR3 length: 17 residues. CDR3 sequence reads: CASSPGAGTPGSYEQYV. The CDR3 DNA sequence: TGTGCCAGCTCACCAGGGGCCGGGACCCCAGGATCCTACGAGCAGTACGTC.

The chain is built from TRBV7-2 and TRBJ2-7; 8 bases are shared with TRBD2. Germline CDR1 SGHTA, CDR2 FQGNSA. V gave up 5 bases and J gave up 4 bases; unmatched junction bases: 7. The CDR3 contains 14 residues. The CDR3 DNA follows: TGTGCCAGCAGCGACAGCGGGGGACCTTACGAGCAGTACTTC. This sequence encodes CASSDSGGPYEQYF.

V gene TRBV2 combines with J gene TRBJ2-3; 14 positions match TRBD2. The CDR3 is 17 amino acids. The V segment lost 6 bases and the J segment 2 bases; nucleotides outside the gene matches: 7. CDR1 and CDR2 from the germline V gene are SNHLY and FYNNEI. This CDR3 is CASSPGLAGGLTDTQYF. The CDR3 DNA reads as TGTGCCAGCAGCCCCGGACTAGCGGGGGGCCTCACAGATACGCAGTATTTT. Complete variable domain (other parts from reference TRBV2 and TRBJ2-3): EPEVTQTPSHQVTQMGQEVILRCVPISNHLYFYWYRQILGQKVEFLVSFYNNEISEKSEIFDDQFSVERPDGSNFTLKIRSTKLEDSAMYFCASSPGLAGGLTDTQYFGPGTRLTVL.

The chain links TRBV19 to TRBJ2-5; 7 nucleotides line up with TRBD2. Germline V lookup: CDR1 LNHDA, CDR2 SQIVND (reference sequence). With 6 bases clipped from V and 5 bases from J, the junction kept 12 bases outside the gene matches. The length of the CDR3 is 15 residues. This CDR3 reads CASRTSTSGGETQYF. Written as DNA, the CDR3 is TGTGCCAGTAGGACTAGCACCTCAGGCGGGGAGACCCAGTACTTC.

V and J are TRBV10-2 and TRBJ2-3; a possible D gene is TRBD1 (7 bases). Germline V gene data show CDR1 as WSHSY and CDR2 as SAAADI. V shed 5 bases and J shed 6 bases, with 15 bases lying between them. CDR3 size: 14 residues. CDR3 coding DNA: TGCGCCAGCAGTCGGCAGGGGGGACAGGATACGCAGTATTTT. As protein: CASSRQGGQDTQYF.

This sequence joins TRBV30 and TRBJ2-1; TRBD1 aligns across 9 bases. The germline V gene encodes CDR1 GTSNPN and CDR2 SVGIG (reference sequence). The length of the CDR3 is 14 residues. The J segment lost 12 bases and the V segment lost 0 bases, leaving 9 bases of the junction unmatched. The CDR3 loop is CAWSVSRQGVWQFF. The CDR3 DNA sequence: TGTGCCTGGAGTGTATCCCGACAGGGGGTATGGCAGTTCTTC.

The V and J genes are TRBV14 and TRBJ2-5, with 12 positions matching TRBD2. Germline V gene lookup returns CDR1 SGHDN and CDR2 FVKESK. This CDR3 region has 16 residues. The ends lost 4 bases at V and 5 bases at J; junction bases unmatched: 8. This chain's CDR3 is CASSRTSGGRGETQYF. The CDR3 DNA is TGTGCCAGCAGCCGAACTAGCGGGGGGCGCGGGGAGACCCAGTACTTC. The full variable domain, with the rest looked up from reference TRBV14 and TRBJ2-5, is EAGVTQFPSHSVIEKGQTVTLRCDPISGHDNLYWYRRVMGKEIKFLLHFVKESKQDESGMPNNRFLAERTGGTYSTLKVQPAELEDSGVYFCASSRTSGGRGETQYFGPGTRLLVL.

The V call is TRBV18, the J call TRBJ2-2, with 8 bases aligning to TRBD1. The CDR3 sequence is 16 residues long. Trimming cost V 3 bases and J 1 base; bases outside gene matches: 4. Germline V gene sequence: CDR1 KGHSH, CDR2 LQKENI. This CDR3 reads CASSPTGTGNTGELFF. In nucleotides, the CDR3 is TGTGCCAGCTCACCTACCGGGACAGGGAACACCGGGGAGCTGTTTTTT.

The rearrangement joins TRBV5-1 to TRBJ2-5; TRBD1 might be the D (6 bases). Germline V CDR1 and CDR2: SGHRS, YFSETQ. V lost 5 bases to trimming and J lost 7 bases, with 18 bases between them. This CDR3 is 14 amino acids long. CDR3 sequence (DNA): TGCGCCAGCAGAGCGGACAGCGCTGGTGGGACCCAGTACTTC. Encoded protein: CASRADSAGGTQYF.

The chain couples TRBV5-6 to TRBJ1-1; D is undetermined. The length of the CDR3 is 16 residues. Germline values: CDR1 SGHDT, CDR2 YYEEEE. V lost 0 bases and J 0 bases, leaving 12 bases between the germline ends. The CDR3: CASSLEVTVMNTEAFF. In DNA form, the CDR3 reads TGTGCCAGCAGCTTGGAAGTAACGGTGATGAACACTGAAGCTTTCTTT.

The V gene is TRBV28, the J gene TRBJ2-7; no reliable D call. V was shortened by 10 bases and J by 0 bases, with 13 bases between the two germline ends. Germline V gives CDR1 MDHEN, CDR2 SYDVKM. The CDR3 runs 13 residues. The CDR3 here is CAIRRRSSYEQYV. In DNA, the CDR3 is TGTGCCATCCGCCGCCGGAGCTCCTACGAGCAGTACGTC.

The chain links TRBV5-8 to TRBJ1-6, with D hard to call. Germline-derived CDR1 and CDR2 are SGHTS and YDEGEE. This CDR3 contains 12 residues. V was clipped by 1 base and J by 7 bases, with 3 bases between them. The CDR3 nucleotides are TGTGCCAGCAGCTTGTGGAATTCACCCCTCCACTTT. Its protein product is CASSLWNSPLHF.

CDR3 DNA sequence: TGCGCCACCTCAGCTTCGGGACAGGGGACCGATACGCAGTATTTT. Protein sequence: CATSASGQGTDTQYF. This rearrangement joins TRBV5-1 to TRBJ2-3, with 10 bases identical to TRBD1. Trimming cost V 9 bases and J 6 bases; bases outside gene matches: 13. Germline CDR1 and CDR2: SGHRS and YFSETQ. This CDR3 comprises 15 residues.